The clone carrying this TCR beta chain was observed at least ten times. The sample is drawn from a study of T cells after yellow fever vaccination. TCRdb reanalysed the 5' RACE reads using MiXCR and keeps one entry per CDR3 protein. The repertoire holds 400,000 or so distinct CDR3 sequences, with about 19% as singletons. This CDR3 comprises 15 residues. CDR1 is SQVTM, CDR2 ANQGSEA, per germline. The V end lost 3 bases, the J end lost 5 bases, and 19 bases lay between the germline ends. This receptor was taken from a man between 18 and 29 years old who received the YFV17D yellow fever vaccine. Sequences were derived from PBMCs, sampled before the yellow fever booster vaccination. The chain links TRBV29-1 to TRBJ1-1; the D gene is possibly TRBD1 (6 bases). The CDR3 loop is CSVDTDYRVGTEAFF. For the CDR3, the DNA is TGCAGCGTTGATACGGACTACAGGGTGGGGACTGAAGCTTTCTTT.